This TCR beta chain is from a study of CD8 T cells in ankylosing spondylitis. Broader study findings: Earlier work had already found some motif variants in reactive arthritis synovial fluid and blood. Researchers reportedly found disease-linked clones significantly enriched in matched ankylosing spondylitis synovial fluid. Made up of about eight highly homologous variants, a TCR beta motif appeared characteristic of ankylosing spondylitis blood.

This CDR3 region has 15 residues. The germline V gene encodes CDR1 MGHDK and CDR2 SYGVNS. V was shortened by 7 bases and J by 2 bases, with 16 bases between the two germline ends. Of note for this clonotype: As yet, its antigen is unknown.

Quantitative 5'-RACE with molecular barcodes produced the TCR beta libraries. TCRdb re-analysed the 5' RACE reads in MiXCR, keeping a single row per CDR3 protein. The sample shows about 510,000 distinct CDR3 sequences, roughly 5.2% of them seen only once. Sequencing used blood, either unsorted or a sorted T cell fraction (not recorded which). The source of this sequence is a male donor with ankylosing spondylitis. The chain joins TRBV25-1 to TRBJ2-3, with D tentatively TRBD1 (6 bases). In nucleotides, the CDR3 is TGTGCCAGCAACCCGGGACACTCTTCCACAGATACGCAGTATTTT. Translation: CASNPGHSSTDTQYF.